This paragraph reports one TCR beta chain. An end of the junction differs from the germline gene, which may be a read error. The entry originates in a study of sequential checkpoint blockade in melanoma. About the research overall: Patients were randomized 1:1 to nivolumab-then-ipilimumab or ipilimumab-then-nivolumab first-line. Both treatment sequences were followed by maintenance nivolumab.

The data were produced by immunoSEQ multiplex PCR, yet TCRdb's version contains in-frame clones alone and is incomplete. Of 13,000 or so clones in the sample, less than 75% are singletons; the top ten hold 20% to 25%. Noted treatment: randomized to nivolumab then ipilimumab (arm A) or the reverse (arm B). Patients had received no earlier DNA-damaging chemotherapy. PBMC sorting kept live CD3+CD8+ cells without CD19 or CD56. Source: CD8+ T cells sorted from blood (inferred from file names), taken from a patient given nivolumab and ipilimumab in sequence. This receptor was obtained from a human donor with melanoma.

The CDR3 coding sequence is TGCGCCAGCAGCCAATTCGGTGGCAATCAGCCCCAGCATTTT. This encodes CASSQFGGNQPQHF. V is TRBV11-2 and J is TRBJ1-5, with D unresolved. This CDR3 region has 14 residues. Germline CDR1 and CDR2: SGHAT and FQNNGV.